This T cell receptor beta chain came from a study of radiation and T cells in renal cell carcinoma (dated by TCRdb to 2018 to 2021). About the full investigation: In total, roughly 52 samples, comprising some 25 tumors and approximately 27 peripheral blood samples, were subjected to TCR beta sequencing. A total of roughly 3,900,000 unique CDR3 nucleotide sequences, encoding 2.5 million to 3 million unique CDR3 amino acid sequences, were found across all 50 or so samples.

TCR beta libraries were generated from genomic DNA with the immunoSEQ kit, following the manufacturer's recommendations. Library preparation used a first multiplex PCR with proprietary primers, then a second PCR adding unique barcodes, with bead cleanups after each round. A kit-provided positive control reaction and a negative control reaction were included in every sample batch. The final libraries underwent checking on an Agilent 4200 TapeStation D1000 ScreenTape, volumetric pooling, and quantification by qPCR. Sequencing was performed on an Illumina NextSeq500 using a MidOutput 150-cycle cartridge, with 156 Read1 cycles, 15 Index1 cycles, and the kit custom primers. The pooled library was loaded at roughly 0.93 pM, with a roughly 20% PhiX control spiked in. The source study handled its data this way. Vendor-processed data were analyzed in R, with a clonotype defined as all T cells sharing the same CDR3 nucleotide sequence. In the clone abundance analyses, frequencies were normalized to the 10,000 most abundant clones in each sample. Public T cell clones, which averaged fewer than five per sample, were excluded before analysis. ImmunoMap was used for dominant motif analysis with the PAM10 matrix, a gap penalty of 30, and a homology threshold of 0.3, and any motif reaching a cumulative frequency of at least 0.01 was considered dominant. Sourced from immuneACCESS, this table was stored by TCRdb with only in-frame sequences that have V and J called. A share of the clones is absent; for the studies checked, an unresolved V gene accounts for under half, and the remainder has no known explanation. V, J and clone size reflect that table, while D and trimming were determined from the DNA. Across this sample there are about 24,000 clones, with 58% seen only once. The ten largest clones represent about 22% of the sample.

This clone has only a few counts. This receptor's antigen is unknown. No clone much larger than this one lies a single base away; base qualities are absent. Measured from the cysteine to the phenylalanine, the CDR3 is 15 residues long. Here the CDR3 DNA is all that survives: 45 bases in frame from base 1. After removal of 1 base from V and 5 bases from J, the junction retains 4 bases not matched to a gene. Looking up the germline V gene yields CDR1 MDHEN and CDR2 SYDVKM. The time point label for this specimen denotes: tumor resected at nephrectomy. This specimen's treatment or condition label, interpreted: treatment-naive control, cytoreductive nephrectomy. The control tumors were taken from treatment-naive renal cell carcinoma patients who had cytoreductive nephrectomy with no earlier radiation. All patients had renal cell carcinoma with clear cell pathology. The control tumors used for TCR sequencing were from a few females and 11 to 12 males, were resected between the early 2010s and the mid-2010s, and had a median patient age of around 50 years (range 40 to 82). The tumors were dissociated mechanically, digested with collagenase/hyaluronidase at 37 degrees C, processed in gentleMACS C tubes, and kept in liquid nitrogen. The QIAamp DNA Blood Mini Kit (Qiagen) was used to prepare genomic DNA for TCR sequencing. The analyses included only samples that passed all quality control checks.

Results and caveats for the whole study, not just this receptor: Compared with controls, irradiated tumors had higher TCR clonality, as the top 100 clonotypes made up an average of approximately 50% of the repertoire, versus roughly 43% in nephrectomy-only tumors. Irradiated tumors contained more dominant CDR3 motifs, and these motifs occupied a larger share of the repertoire than in control tumors. The single-armed trial design could not address effects of radiation dose or scheduling on the TCR repertoire. Because only small tumor regions of roughly 0.93 g were available, the study did not capture intratumoral heterogeneity.

Specimen: tumor tissue, collected from a patient whose treatment was nephrectomy without radiotherapy. In this chain, TRBV28 is recombined with TRBJ1-5; 8 central bases correspond to TRBD1. The sequence came from a man aged 35 to 55 with renal cell carcinoma. The DNA sequence reads TGTGCCAGCAGTTTATCACAGGGGGAAGATCAGCCCCAGCATTTT. Its protein reads: CASSLSQGEDQPQHF.